The 18 T cell receptor beta chains below all came from one sample that was sequenced in a study of T cells in Graves' hyperthyroidism and ophthalmopathy. The CDR3 regions of TCR beta were amplified from RNA transcripts. RT-PCR in the first round (using the HTBI primer set) targeted the TCR CDR3. One entry per CDR3 protein, called by TCRdb with MiXCR from the multiplex PCR reads. The table has about 680,000 distinct CDR3 sequences, 30% to 40% seen once. The specimen sequenced was blood. The receptors stem from a woman between 40 and 50 years old with Graves' hyperthyroidism.

The rearrangement uses TRBV10-3 and TRBJ1-5, with TRBD1 identical over 9 bases. J gave up 6 bases and V 6 bases, and 3 bases lay outside the gene matches. CDR1 and CDR2 (germline): ENHRY, SYGVKD. CDR3 length: 13 amino acids. For the CDR3, the DNA is TGTGCCATCAGACAGGGGGCGGGTCAGCCCCAGCATTTT. Protein product: CAIRQGAGQPQHF.

This clonotype was counted only a few times. The chain carries TRBV4-3 and TRBJ1-2; D gene uncertain. The V and J ends lost 0 bases and 8 bases respectively, with 19 bases between them. CDR1 and CDR2 (germline): LGHNA, YSLEER. The CDR3 runs 16 residues. The CDR3 is CASSQENPPLLWGYTF. As DNA, the CDR3 is TGCGCCAGCAGCCAAGAGAATCCCCCCCTACTATGGGGCTACACCTTC.

This clonotype was picked up a small number of times. V gene TRBV4-1 combines with J gene TRBJ2-7; D might be TRBD2 (6 bases). The ends were cut back, 4 bases at V and 6 bases at J, with 16 bases in the middle. The CDR3 contains 14 residues. Germline V gene sequence: CDR1 MGHRA, CDR2 YSYEKL. Here the CDR3 DNA reads TGCGCCAGCAGCCCTCGGACTACCGCCAGCGAGCAGTACTTC. Its translation is CASSPRTTASEQYF.

This chain joins TRBV7-8 and TRBJ1-2; maybe TRBD1 (5 bases). The CDR3 is made up of 14 amino acids. Germline V CDR1 and CDR2: SGHVS, FQNEAQ. With 1 base removed from V and 8 bases from J, the gap between germline ends came to 14 bases. Here the CDR3 reads CASSLGLAGRGYTF. The CDR3 nucleotides are TGTGCCAGCAGCTTAGGTCTGGCAGGGCGCGGCTACACCTTC.

This clonotype was counted ten times or more. The gene calls are TRBV13 and TRBJ1-6; no firm D call. CDR1 and CDR2 from the germline V gene are PRHDT and FYEKMQ (reference sequence). V was cut by 6 bases and J by 7 bases, with 10 bases left in between. The CDR3 extends over 13 amino acids. Here the CDR3 DNA reads TGTGCCAGCAGTTTGTATGGGAATTCACCCCTCCACTTT. It yields the protein CASSLYGNSPLHF.

This chain joins TRBV7-6 and TRBJ2-2, with D maybe TRBD1 (7 bases). CDR1 SGHVS and CDR2 FNYEAQ come from the germline V gene. The V end was cut by 8 bases, the J end by 3 bases, with 19 bases between. The CDR3 is 16 amino acids. CDR3 protein: CASSPRRDSYTGELFF. CDR3 in DNA: TGTGCCAGCTCACCCCGGCGGGACAGCTACACCGGGGAGCTGTTTTTT. The full variable domain, rest sourced from reference TRBV7-6 and TRBJ2-2, is GAGVSQSPRYKVTKRGQDVALRCDPISGHVSLYWYRQALGQGPEFLTYFNYEAQQDKSGLPNDRFSAERPEGSISTLTIQRTEQRDSAMYRCASSPRRDSYTGELFFGEGSRLTVL.

This clonotype was seen a single time. This chain connects TRBV10-3 to TRBJ2-7; no reliable D call. The J call may be wrong; the DNA end is better matched by TRBJ2-1. The CDR3 spans 14 residues. Germline lookup yields CDR1 ENHRY and CDR2 SYGVKD. CDR3 sequence (DNA): TGTGCCATCAGCCGTGCTCCCAACATTAATGAGCAGTTCTTC. This gives the protein CAISRAPNINEQFF.

This clonotype was seen at least ten times. The rearrangement links TRBV7-6 to TRBJ1-2, with unresolved D. V was trimmed by 1 base and J by 4 bases, leaving 19 bases between them. Germline CDR1 and CDR2: SGHVS and FNYEAQ. The CDR3 consists of 17 residues. The CDR3 reads CASSLERQLQPPYGYTF. The CDR3 bases are TGTGCCAGCAGCTTAGAGCGGCAGCTCCAACCTCCCTATGGCTACACCTTC.

CDR3 sequence reads: CASSRDGLAGDYEQYF. Here the CDR3 DNA reads TGTGCCAGCAGCCGAGACGGACTAGCGGGCGACTACGAGCAGTACTTC. V is TRBV7-9 and J is TRBJ2-7, with 11 bases matching TRBD2. The CDR3 has 16 residues. Germline-derived CDR1 and CDR2 are SEHNR and FQNEAQ (reference sequence). The ends lost 5 bases at V and 3 bases at J; junction bases unmatched: 9.

The chain couples TRBV28 to TRBJ1-1; D ambiguous. CDR1 is MDHEN, CDR2 SYDVKM, per germline. The CDR3 loop spans 13 amino acids. Trimming cost V 2 bases and J 8 bases, with 12 bases left between them. This chain's CDR3 is CASSLTFLTEAFF. In DNA form, the CDR3 reads TGTGCCAGCAGTTTAACTTTCCTAACCGAAGCTTTCTTT.

This rearrangement joins TRBV27 to TRBJ2-5, with D unresolved. Germline V CDR1 and CDR2: MNHEY, SMNVEV (reference sequence). This CDR3 spans 14 amino acids. V gave up 7 bases and J gave up 0 bases, with 12 bases separating them. CDR3 sequence (DNA): TGTGCCAGCACCCCTGGCCCGGACCAAGAGACCCAGTACTTC. Protein: CASTPGPDQETQYF.

This chain joins TRBV4-1 and TRBJ1-6; 12 bases line up with TRBD1. Germline CDR1 MGHRA, CDR2 YSYEKL. The CDR3 contains 15 residues. After removal of 1 base from V and 15 bases from J, the junction contained 7 bases not matched to a gene. The chain's CDR3 is CASSQVGTGGRDLHF. CDR3 DNA sequence: TGCGCCAGCAGCCAAGTAGGGACAGGGGGCCGAGACCTCCACTTT.

This clonotype has ten or more counts. This chain uses TRBV7-8 with TRBJ1-2; D remains unclear. In germline, CDR1 is SGHVS, CDR2 FQNEAQ. There are 12 residues in the CDR3. V lost 6 bases to trimming and J lost 3 bases, with 8 bases between them. The CDR3 reads CASSPDDYGYTF. In nucleotides, the CDR3 is TGTGCCAGCAGTCCGGACGACTATGGCTACACCTTC.

This clonotype turned up a few times. This rearrangement joins TRBV10-1 to TRBJ2-5; 9 bases match TRBD2. In germline, CDR1 is WNHNN, CDR2 SYGVQD (reference sequence). The CDR3 runs to 14 residues. V gave up 5 bases and J gave up 5 bases; unmatched junction bases: 6. CDR3 protein: CASSPGLALETQYF. CDR3 DNA sequence: TGCGCCAGCAGTCCGGGACTAGCCCTTGAGACCCAGTACTTC.

A few counts support this clonotype. The V call is TRBV29-1, the J call TRBJ1-1; D gene unclear. V was shortened by 7 bases and J by 2 bases, with 11 bases between the two germline ends. The CDR3 totals 12 residues. From germline, CDR1 is SQVTM and CDR2 ANQGSEA. As DNA, the CDR3 is TGCAGCGGGGCTATGGGAAACACTGAAGCTTTCTTT. This codes for CSGAMGNTEAFF.

The table lists this clonotype with a few counts. The rearrangement joins TRBV19 to TRBJ1-2, with a weak D call TRBD1 (6 bases). Trimming removed 3 bases at V and 2 bases at J, with 16 bases between. The length of the CDR3 is 16 residues. Per the germline V gene, CDR1 is LNHDA and CDR2 is SQIVND (reference sequence). The CDR3 protein is CASSMSFGTPNYGYTF. CDR3 DNA sequence: TGTGCCAGTAGTATGAGTTTCGGGACACCGAACTATGGCTACACCTTC.

At least ten counts were recorded for this clonotype. The CDR3 spells CASSFGTDYGYTF. The CDR3 DNA follows: TGTGCCAGCAGCTTCGGGACAGATTATGGCTACACCTTC. The V gene is TRBV11-3, the J gene TRBJ1-2; 7 bases line up with TRBD1. This CDR3 spans 13 amino acids. In germline, CDR1 is SGHNT, CDR2 YENEEA. The V segment lost 3 bases and the J segment 5 bases; nucleotides outside the gene matches: 3. Full variable domain (rest looked up from reference TRBV11-3 and TRBJ1-2): EAGVVQSPRYKIIEKKQPVAFWCNPISGHNTLYWYLQNLGQGPELLIRYENEEAVDDSQLPKDRFSAERLKGVDSTLKIQPAELGDSAVYLCASSFGTDYGYTFGSGTRLTVV.

The chain has TRBV19 and TRBJ1-5; 10 positions match TRBD1. The trim removed 10 bases at V and 7 bases at J, leaving 13 bases unmatched. This CDR3 has 15 residues. Per germline, CDR1 LNHDA and CDR2 SQIVND (reference sequence). The CDR3, as DNA: TGTGCCACCAACGCCGGGACAGGGGTTTACCAGCCCCAGCATTTT. The encoded protein is CATNAGTGVYQPQHF.